This TCR beta chain was recovered during a study of cytomegalovirus exposure and HLA in healthy donors (dated by TCRdb to 2015 to 2018). Regarding the complete study: In an earlier analysis of 550 to 750 of the donors, around 290 Gb of sequence data and approximately 100 million unique TCR beta sequences from about 179 million T cells were reported. All discovery cohort repertoires had been generated using a single sequencing platform. Across about 370 genotyped donors of the cohort, an average of about 250,000 unique TCR beta nucleotide sequences per donor were sequenced, and around 19% of those sequences were non-productive. In a later analysis, previously published TCR beta repertoires from 666 donors were re-analyzed and high-resolution HLA genotyping was added so that TCR occurrence patterns could be studied. Using immunosequencing, the study profiled T cell repertoires from approximately 700 subjects and related those repertoires to cytomegalovirus serostatus. To decide whether each TCR beta V gene segment behaved as functional or pseudogenic, an earlier analysis of fewer than 750 of the donors relied on high-throughput TCR beta sequencing. HLA typing included class I and class II loci at four-digit resolution. The number of typed donors differed by locus: about 620-640 for A, B, C, DRB1 and DQB1; 500 to 550 for DQA1; around 610 for DPA1; and some 470 for DPB1. In the later analysis, no new phenotypic data were used to find candidate immune exposures; instead, reliance was placed on TCR beta sequences and their occurrence across donors. Alongside the repertoire data, information on donor age, sex, ethnicity and CMV serostatus was compiled. Five DR-DQ haplotypes were handled as single units for association and clustering because linkage in the cohort was strong. Roughly 300 gigabases of sequencing data and tens of millions of unique TCR sequences were included in an early release covering about 700 HLA-typed donors. In a later genetic analysis, genome-wide SNP genotypes for about 60% of the 666 donors were used, and that subset was treated as a discovery cohort. The study combined high-throughput TCR immunosequencing, statistical association of individual TCRs with disease status, and machine learning to predict cytomegalovirus infection status. Of the roughly 390 genotyped donors, roughly 80% were placed in the genetic ancestry cluster associated with self-reported Caucasian donors. Besides the first cohort of approximately 710 subjects, a separate validation cohort made up of 120 different subjects was used. The study aimed to test whether cataloging public T cell receptors could reveal signatures of past pathogen exposure. Points the paper makes about the study in general: A cluster of highly shared sequence variants was judged likely to be a technical artifact of the sequencing pipeline. Linkage disequilibrium might explain the correlated functional status among segregating V segments, but an unknown experimental factor could not be ruled out. For the cohort, immune exposure information was limited to CMV serostatus. A total of 150 or so TCR beta chains were listed by the study as associated with cytomegalovirus. A later genetic analysis reported fewer N-insertions in productive TCRs among donors in an Asian-associated ancestry cluster than the roughly 700-donor mean. In both the original and validation cohorts, the classifier was reported to diagnose cytomegalovirus status with high specificity and sensitivity. The presence/absence analyses assumed that sequencing depth was roughly uniform across donors, and that assumption may not be true. The cohort was sequenced for TCR beta chains only, and without alpha or paired-chain data the features that could be detected were limited. In a later analysis, several top co-occurrence clusters were reported to appear linked to parvovirus B19, influenza, CMV and Epstein-Barr virus. Some IMGT-functional V segments, including TRBV6-2 and TRBV6-3, could not be told apart with the 87-base-pair reads, so those segments were excluded. Three of the identified cytomegalovirus-associated TCR beta chains were confirmed in vitro to be specific for cytomegalovirus antigens. Because some donors lacked HLA typing at each locus, the association tests relied only on the typed subset. In a later analysis, HLA-associated TCR beta chains showed more clonal expansion and lower generation probabilities than non-associated chains that were equally common. Across donors, most TCR sequences were observed very rarely, whereas some public TCRs were present in many individuals. Assigning TCR associations to individual alleles was difficult when HLA alleles, especially DR and DQ, strongly co-occurred. A later analysis found that TCR association rates varied across HLA loci, with DRB1 alleles showing the most associated TCRs and HLA-C alleles the fewest. The earlier analysis of almost 600 of the donors excluded seventeen rarely observed V segments, including chromosome 9 orphons, because counts were too low. In a later analysis, more than 15,000 TCR beta sequences were associated with specific HLA alleles at a false discovery rate of 0.05. A further reported finding was that TCR beta sequences accurately predicted the HLA-A and HLA-B alleles for most subjects in the first cohort. In a later genetic analysis, a missense DCLRE1C variant was associated with V-gene and J-gene trimming of TCR beta chains, and the association was replicated in an independent cohort. In an earlier analysis of fewer than 700 of the donors, most TCR beta V segments appeared in productive rearrangements about 87% or about 30% of the time, broadly matching IMGT annotations. A later analysis found that most CMV-associated TCR beta chains appeared HLA-restricted, with HLA associations seemingly driven largely by CMV exposure. The authors suggested that the approach could potentially be extended to other disease states and immunological phenotypes.

Library construction relied on the immunoSEQ multiplex PCR assay. For the multiplex PCR, a mixture combining 60 forward primers for TCR Vbeta segments and 13 reverse primers for TCR Jbeta segments was used. The CDR3 region of rearranged TCR beta genes was amplified from genomic DNA by a multiplex PCR assay. The Illumina HiSeq System was used to sequence the amplified TCR beta libraries as 87-base-pair reads. On the study's bioinformatics: A later analysis counted tens of millions of unique TCR beta chains across the 600 to 850 repertoires, and some 11 million of these chains were shared by at least two donors. Raw reads were error-corrected and collapsed into unique sequences with a nearest-neighbor algorithm that merged closely related sequences to remove PCR and sequencing errors. CDR3 sequences were aligned to IMGT reference sequences to assign V, D and J gene segments. Each retained sequence needed at least a six-nucleotide match to both a V gene segment and a J gene segment. A rearrangement counted as productive if the CDR3 had no stop codons and remained in frame with V and J, and every other rearrangement counted as non-productive. Following IMGT convention, CDR3 was defined as the stretch from the second conserved V-encoded cysteine up to the conserved J-encoded phenylalanine. The earlier analysis of approximately 500 of the donors excluded sequences that lacked an unambiguous match to a single V gene segment. An earlier analysis of 450 to 650 of the donors called V segments functional above 56.7% productive rearrangements and segregating when the between-donor standard deviation exceeded 5%. A statistical classification framework was developed to diagnose cytomegalovirus status using the catalog of TCR beta chain sequences. A later analysis assigned V and J genes by comparing TCR nucleotide sequences with IMGT/GENE-DB human TR gene sequences. A later analysis assigned CDR3 sequences and most-parsimonious VDJ recombination scenarios with the TCRdist pipeline. A later analysis defined each TCR beta chain by its CDR3 amino acid sequence plus V-gene family, and excluded reads lacking a unique V-gene family. A later analysis removed roughly 590 highly shared, low-generation-probability nucleotide sequences to deal with suspected cross-contamination and a sequencing artifact. For each public chain, a later analysis derived a clonal expansion index from normalized ranks of inferred template counts within each repertoire. Generation probabilities in a later analysis came from a VDJ recombination model fitted to out-of-frame rearrangements, and those results were checked against IGoR. In a later analysis, hypergeometric tests were used to score TCR-TCR, TCR-HLA and TCR-CMV co-occurrence, with a repertoire-size bias correction applied to TCR pairs. False discovery rates were estimated in a later analysis by permuting HLA or CMV assignments 20 times. In a later analysis, co-occurring TCRs were grouped using DBSCAN, and TCRdist sequence similarity was added for clustering within HLA-allele-positive subsets. For co-occurrence clustering, repertoires with fewer than 30,000 or more than 120,000 public chains were excluded, along with about five repertoires with anomalous nucleotide sharing. TCRdb took this table from immuneACCESS and kept in-frame rearrangements with V and J called. Such tables lack part of the clones; where checked against another copy, unresolved V genes explain under half of the gap, and the rest is unexplained. V, J and clone size were drawn from that table, and D and trimming were deduced from the DNA. For this sample the table gives around 140,000 clones, of which 70% to 80% were detected only once. The leading ten clones occupy around 1.5% of the sample.

The cohort comprised several hundred healthy bone marrow donors. At the time of sampling, all cohort members were nominally healthy, though unrecorded immune exposures were likely present. The donor was CMV seronegative and was included in the group of around 320 seronegative cohort members. A peripheral blood sample was collected from each donor, and TCR beta sequencing was performed on peripheral blood mononuclear cells. Genomic DNA extraction from the blood cell samples was performed with the Qiagen DNeasy Blood Extraction Kit. The CDR3, cysteine through phenylalanine, is 18 amino acids long. Only the CDR3 DNA stays, 54 bases, in frame from base 1. A note on this clone: It has no known antigen specificity. One base away there is no much larger clone; base qualities are not given.

The clonotype comes from a female donor in good health and CMV-seronegative. The sequencing sample was made of PBMCs. Rearrangement joined TRBV7-5 to TRBJ2-7; TRBD2, the table's D call, lacks a check against the DNA. TRBV7-5 is labeled a pseudogene. The DNA is as follows: TGTGCCAGAAGCCCCAAGTCGGGACTAGCGGGGGAACTTCCTGAGCAGTACTTC. It encodes CARSPKSGLAGELPEQYF.